This T cell receptor (beta chain) was profiled in a study of cytomegalovirus exposure and HLA in healthy donors. The primer mix had 60 Vbeta and 13 Jbeta primers. Libraries were prepared by immunoSEQ multiplex PCR; TCRdb keeps only in-frame clonotypes and omits some of them. The sample data list 65,000 to 90,000 clones. Regarding the study as a whole: An ancestry cluster, one associated with Asian ancestry, reportedly showed fewer N-insertions than the approximately 650-donor mean in a later analysis. High sensitivity and specificity were reportedly achieved when the classifier diagnosed cytomegalovirus status.

As concerns this clone: Its antigen is not identified.

CDR3 length: 15 residues. J gave up 2 bases and V 4 bases, and 5 bases lay outside the gene matches. Germline V gene data show CDR1 as SGDLS and CDR2 as YYNGEE. Sequenced material: PBMCs. V usage is TRBV9 and J usage is TRBJ2-2; 7 bases map to TRBD2. The origin of this receptor is a man in his forties or fifties in good health and CMV-seronegative. CDR3 in DNA: TGTGCCAGCAGCTTTGGACTAGGTAACACCGGGGAGCTGTTTTTT. This encodes CASSFGLGNTGELFF.